This TCR beta chain came from a study of beta chain features in type 1 diabetes. The sequenced template was cDNA made from the entire isolated RNA. Some clones are missing from TCRdb's copy, which holds only in-frame ones; the method was immunoSEQ multiplex PCR. Here the sample spans roughly 500,000 clones, about an eighth being singletons. The length of the CDR3 is 13 residues. V was clipped by 2 bases and J by 3 bases, with 4 bases between them. The germline V gene encodes CDR1 SGHTA and CDR2 FQGTGA. The J gene is TRBJ2-2, the V gene TRBV7-3; no clear D. Sequencing input: naive CD4+ T cells from blood. The sequence was obtained from a woman aged 18 to 35 in good health. This chain's CDR3 is CASSLGYTGELFF. DNA for the CDR3: TGTGCCAGCAGCTTAGGGTACACCGGGGAGCTGTTTTTT.